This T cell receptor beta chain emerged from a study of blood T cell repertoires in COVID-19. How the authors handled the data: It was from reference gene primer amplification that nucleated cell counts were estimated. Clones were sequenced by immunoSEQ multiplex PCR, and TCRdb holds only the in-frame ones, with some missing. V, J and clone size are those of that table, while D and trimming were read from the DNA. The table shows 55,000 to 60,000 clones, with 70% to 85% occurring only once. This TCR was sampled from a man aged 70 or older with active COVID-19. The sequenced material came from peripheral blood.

The CDR3 protein is CASSQHAYSSGQGQGYTEAFF. The CDR3 coding sequence is TGTGCCAGCAGCCAACACGCCTACTCCTCGGGACAGGGACAGGGTTACACTGAAGCTTTCTTT. The V call is TRBV3-1 (or the pseudogene TRBV3-2), the J call TRBJ1-1, with 9 nucleotides matching TRBD1. This CDR3 has 21 amino acids. V lost 2 bases to trimming and J lost 3 bases; unmatched junction nucleotides: 22. Germline V gene lookup returns CDR1 LGHDT and CDR2 YNNKEL (reference sequence).